Shown below are 27 T cell receptor beta chains from a single sample sequenced in a study of blood T cells in healthy people across ages. It was with a sample-barcoded 5' primer and a J-beta primer mix that a second PCR of about 6 to 12 cycles was run. TCRdb ran MiXCR on the 5' RACE reads and lists one entry per CDR3 protein. The repertoire holds around 710,000 distinct CDR3 sequences, with roughly 47% as singletons. Sequenced material: blood. The receptor source for this set is a woman between 55 and 75 years old in good health.

V usage is TRBV6-6 and J usage is TRBJ2-5; D perhaps matches TRBD2 (5 bases). This CDR3 is built from 14 residues. Trimming cost V 5 bases and J 5 bases, with 15 bases left between them. Germline CDR1 reads MNHNY; CDR2 reads SVGAGI (reference sequence). CDR3 sequence (DNA): TGTGCCAGCAGTATCCAGCCGGGGATGGAGACCCAGTACTTC. This codes for CASSIQPGMETQYF.

About this clonotype itself: Germline is not matched at one junction end, which may reflect a read error. This chain joins TRBV7-9 and TRBJ2-7; TRBD1 matches 7 bases. The CDR3 contains 15 residues. The germline V gene encodes CDR1 SEHNR and CDR2 FQNEAQ (reference sequence). Here the CDR3 DNA reads TGTGCCCGCAGCTACCAACAGGGGACCCTCCTCGAGCAGTACTTC. Translated: CARSYQQGTLLEQYF. The full variable domain, in which reference TRBV7-9 and TRBJ2-7 provide the parts outside the CDR3, is DTGVSQNPRHKITKRGQNVTFRCDPISEHNRLYWYRQTLGQGPEFLTYFQNEAQLEKSRLLSDRFSAERPKGSFSTLEIQRTEQGDSAMYLCARSYQQGTLLEQYFGPGTRLTVT.

This sequence joins TRBV28 and TRBJ1-2; D is unclear. The CDR3 runs 12 residues. Germline V gene lookup returns CDR1 MDHEN and CDR2 SYDVKM. V lost 4 bases, J lost 12 bases, and 15 bases lay in between. CDR3 sequence: CASSSSVGGHTF. As DNA, the CDR3 is TGTGCCAGCAGTTCCTCCGTCGGCGGCCACACCTTC.

The rearrangement links TRBV29-1 to TRBJ1-4, with D perhaps matching TRBD1 (5 bases). Trimming took 7 bases from V and 8 from J, leaving 17 bases between them. Germline V gives CDR1 SQVTM, CDR2 ANQGSEA. This CDR3 contains 13 residues. The CDR3 spells CSAAGAGIEKLFF. The CDR3 DNA sequence: TGCAGCGCCGCAGGAGCAGGGATAGAAAAACTGTTTTTT.

A few counts support this clonotype. V gene TRBV7-9 combines with J gene TRBJ1-1; D might be TRBD1 (5 bases). The CDR3 has 15 residues. Germline values: CDR1 SEHNR, CDR2 FQNEAQ (reference sequence). The V end lost 1 base, the J end lost 4 bases, and 13 bases lay between the germline ends. The CDR3 DNA sequence: TGTGCCAGCAGCTTAGATGGCAGGGCGAGCACTGAAGCTTTCTTT. Its protein product is CASSLDGRASTEAFF. Full variable domain (remainder filled in from reference TRBV7-9 and TRBJ1-1): DTGVSQNPRHKITKRGQNVTFRCDPISEHNRLYWYRQTLGQGPEFLTYFQNEAQLEKSRLLSDRFSAERPKGSFSTLEIQRTEQGDSAMYLCASSLDGRASTEAFFGQGTRLTVV.

This clonotype was seen many times. The V and J genes are TRBV30 and TRBJ2-5; the D gene is possibly TRBD2 (6 bases). CDR1 and CDR2 from the germline V gene are GTSNPN and SVGIG (reference sequence). The CDR3 is 13 residues long. The V gene lost 4 bases and the J gene lost 1 base, with 10 bases spanning the gap. CDR3 amino acids: CAWIGRSQETQYF. CDR3 in DNA: TGTGCCTGGATTGGGAGGTCCCAAGAGACCCAGTACTTC.

The chain couples TRBV6-2 or TRBV6-3 to TRBJ2-7; D is undetermined. This CDR3 has 15 amino acids. CDR1 and CDR2 from the germline V gene are MNHEY and SVGEGT. V lost 2 bases to trimming and J lost 2 bases, with 13 bases between them. The CDR3 nucleotides read TGTGCCAGCAGTTACAGTACCACCAGGCCCTACGAGCAGTACTTC. It encodes CASSYSTTRPYEQYF.

The chain carries TRBV20-1 and TRBJ2-7; D gene unclear. CDR3 size: 14 residues. The V gene's germline CDR1 is DFQATT and CDR2 SNEGSKA (reference sequence). V dropped 3 bases and J dropped 2 bases, with 14 bases sitting between them. This CDR3 reads CSASGGATAYEQYF. The DNA of the CDR3 is TGCAGTGCTAGTGGTGGCGCGACGGCCTACGAGCAGTACTTC.

As regards this clonotype: Germline and junction disagree at one end, which may indicate a read error. V is TRBV5-1 and J is TRBJ1-1; 7 nucleotides match TRBD1. Per germline, CDR1 SGHRS and CDR2 YFSETQ. CDR3 length: 14 amino acids. CDR3 in amino acids: CASSWGQMNAEAFF. In DNA form, the CDR3 reads TGCGCCAGCAGCTGGGGACAGATGAACGCTGAAGCTTTCTTT.

This clonotype occurred a few times. The genes are TRBV6-5 and TRBJ2-3; D gene ambiguous. With 7 bases removed from V and 6 bases from J, the gap between germline ends came to 8 bases. CDR1 is MNHEY and CDR2 is SVGAGI in the germline V gene. The CDR3 length is 11 residues. The CDR3 spells CASTSADTQYF. CDR3 in DNA: TGTGCCAGCACTTCCGCGGATACGCAGTATTTT.

This clonotype showed up just a few times. This chain connects TRBV20-1 to TRBJ2-5; 9 nucleotides line up with TRBD1. Trimming removed 6 bases from V and 4 bases from J; junction bases left unmatched: 3. CDR3 length: 12 amino acids. In germline, CDR1 is DFQATT, CDR2 SNEGSKA (reference sequence). CDR3 sequence reads: CSATGQGETQYF. The CDR3 nucleotides read TGCAGTGCCACGGGACAGGGAGAGACCCAGTACTTC.

In regard to this clonotype: A single base separates this from a much larger clone, so it may be a read error. J is TRBJ1-2 and V is TRBV12-3 or TRBV12-4; D not certain. The CDR3 is 13 residues long. This chain's CDR3 is CASSLLANYDYTF. The DNA for the CDR3 is TGTGCCAGCAGTTTGCTTGCGAACTATGACTACACCTTC.

V usage is TRBV9 and J usage is TRBJ2-2; 7 nucleotides line up with TRBD1. J lost 7 bases, V lost 4 bases, and 10 bases had no gene match. This CDR3 spans 15 amino acids. The germline V gene encodes CDR1 SGDLS and CDR2 YYNGEE. As DNA, the CDR3 is TGTGCCAGCAGCCCGCGACAGGGCTTAGGCGGGGAGCTGTTTTTT. Amino acid sequence: CASSPRQGLGGELFF. Together with reference TRBV9 and TRBJ2-2, the CDR3 gives the full variable domain: DSGVTQTPKHLITATGQRVTLRCSPRSGDLSVYWYQQSLDQGLQFLIQYYNGEERAKGNILERFSAQQFPDLHSELNLSSLELGDSALYFCASSPRQGLGGELFFGEGSRLTVL.

V is TRBV29-1 and J is TRBJ2-5, with 7 bases that match TRBD2. Per germline, CDR1 SQVTM and CDR2 ANQGSEA. Trimming cost V 4 bases and J 3 bases; bases outside gene matches: 2. The length of the CDR3 is 12 residues. In DNA form, the CDR3 reads TGCAGCGTTGGAACTAGCGAAGAGACCCAGTACTTC. It encodes CSVGTSEETQYF. Drawing the rest from reference TRBV29-1 and TRBJ2-5, the complete variable domain is SAVISQKPSRDICQRGTSLTIQCQVDSQVTMMFWYRQQPGQSLTLIATANQGSEATYESGFVIDKFPISRPNLTFSTLTVSNMSPEDSSIYLCSVGTSEETQYFGPGTRLLVL.

There are many counts of this clonotype. V gene TRBV7-2 combines with J gene TRBJ2-5, with no clear D. Trimming cost V 2 bases and J 1 base, with 5 bases left between them. Germline values: CDR1 SGHTA, CDR2 FQGNSA. The CDR3 runs 13 residues. CDR3: CASSLHGQETQYF. In DNA form, the CDR3 reads TGTGCCAGCAGCTTACACGGCCAAGAGACCCAGTACTTC. Together with reference TRBV7-2 and TRBJ2-5, the CDR3 gives the full variable domain: GAGVSQSPSNKVTEKGKDVELRCDPISGHTALYWYRQSLGQGLEFLIYFQGNSAPDKSGLPSDRFSAERTGGSVSTLTIQRTQQEDSAVYLCASSLHGQETQYFGPGTRLLVL.

The chain carries TRBV6-1 and TRBJ2-3; D gene unclear. The V gene's germline CDR1 is MNHNS and CDR2 SASEGT. The ends were cut back, 2 bases at V and 5 bases at J, with 5 bases in the middle. The CDR3 length is 12 residues. This CDR3 is CASSEPGDTQYF. The CDR3 DNA follows: TGTGCCAGCAGTGAACCGGGAGATACGCAGTATTTT.

This rearrangement joins TRBV24-1 to TRBJ2-6; D remains unclear. The germline gives CDR1 KGHDR, CDR2 SFDVKD. The CDR3 is 17 residues long. The V and J ends lost 3 bases and 0 bases respectively, with 11 bases between them. The CDR3, as DNA: TGTGCCACCAGTGATATTATAGGTGGCTCTGGGGCCAACGTCCTGACTTTC. Its translation is CATSDIIGGSGANVLTF.

The V and J genes are TRBV5-6 and TRBJ2-3, with 11 nucleotides matching TRBD2. Germline assignment: CDR1 SGHDT and CDR2 YYEEEE. V gave up 3 bases and J gave up 0 bases; unmatched junction bases: 12. This CDR3 is built from 19 residues. CDR3 sequence: CASSSPGGLAGGSTDTQYF. The CDR3 DNA sequence: TGTGCCAGCAGCTCCCCTGGCGGTCTAGCGGGAGGAAGCACAGATACGCAGTATTTT.

The chain joins TRBV27 to TRBJ1-1; 8 bases fit TRBD1. This CDR3 region has 15 residues. Per the germline V gene, CDR1 is MNHEY and CDR2 is SMNVEV (reference sequence). The junction had 5 bases not matched to a gene; V was cut back by 4 bases and J by 1 base. CDR3 in amino acids: CASSSFGQGNTEAFF. In DNA, the CDR3 is TGTGCCAGCAGTTCCTTCGGACAGGGGAACACTGAAGCTTTCTTT.

This clonotype was counted between two and nine times. The chain carries TRBV5-1 and TRBJ2-7, with 11 bases that match TRBD1. The length of the CDR3 is 16 residues. Per the germline V gene, CDR1 is SGHRS and CDR2 is YFSETQ. Losses at the gene ends were 8 bases for V and 1 base for J; bases not matched to a gene: 11. As DNA, the CDR3 is TGCGCCAGGATGGACAGGGGGCGCGGAGGTTCCTACGAGCAGTACTTC. It yields the protein CARMDRGRGGSYEQYF. Full variable domain (rest looked up from reference TRBV5-1 and TRBJ2-7): KAGVTQTPRYLIKTRGQQVTLSCSPISGHRSVSWYQQTPGQGLQFLFEYFSETQRNKGNFPGRFSGRQFSNSRSEMNVSTLELGDSALYLCARMDRGRGGSYEQYFGPGTRLTVT.

V gene TRBV25-1 combines with J gene TRBJ2-5; 9 nucleotides line up with TRBD1. CDR3 length: 13 residues. Trimming removed 9 bases from V and 4 bases from J; junction bases left unmatched: 6. The germline V gene has CDR1 MGHDK and CDR2 SYGVNS. CDR3 coding DNA: TGTGCCAGTAATTCGGACAGGGGAGAGACCCAGTACTTC. Its protein is CASNSDRGETQYF.

The genes are TRBV10-3 and TRBJ2-7; 8 nucleotides align to TRBD2. This CDR3 spans 15 amino acids. The germline gives CDR1 ENHRY, CDR2 SYGVKD. With 0 bases clipped from V and 4 bases from J, the junction kept 5 bases outside the gene matches. The CDR3 protein is CAISESTAGVYEQYF. Here the CDR3 DNA reads TGTGCCATCAGTGAGTCAACAGCGGGAGTATACGAGCAGTACTTC.

This clonotype has a count of ten or more. For the CDR3, the DNA is TGTGCCAGCAGTTACCAAGACGGGGGGGGGCAAGAGACCCAGTACTTC. This sequence encodes CASSYQDGGGQETQYF. This chain connects TRBV6-5 to TRBJ2-5; 8 bases match TRBD2. This CDR3 is built from 16 residues. The V gene's germline CDR1 is MNHEY and CDR2 SVGAGI. V gave up 2 bases and J gave up 2 bases; unmatched junction bases: 7.

The chain couples TRBV14 to TRBJ1-4; D not resolved. Germline V gene lookup returns CDR1 SGHDN and CDR2 FVKESK. This CDR3 has 14 amino acids. Trimming took off 4 bases at V and 5 bases at J, with 11 bases between the two ends. This CDR3 is CASSLTRPNEKLFF. CDR3 DNA: TGTGCCAGCAGCCTTACCAGGCCAAATGAAAAACTGTTTTTT.

The chain employs TRBV24-1 and TRBJ1-1; weak D call: TRBD1 (6 bases). The CDR3 extends over 14 amino acids. V lost 6 bases and J 1 base, leaving 11 bases between the germline ends. Germline CDR1 reads KGHDR; CDR2 reads SFDVKD. The CDR3 DNA follows: TGTGCCACCAGTACGGGGGGCGGGAACACTGAAGCTTTCTTT. It is translated as CATSTGGGNTEAFF.

The rearrangement uses TRBV7-2 and TRBJ2-7; 8 positions agree with TRBD2. J was trimmed by 12 bases and V by 1 base; bases with no gene match: 14. The CDR3 contains 15 residues. The germline V gene encodes CDR1 SGHTA and CDR2 FQGNSA. The CDR3 sequence: CASSLGWSSGPVLYF. The DNA for the CDR3 is TGTGCCAGCAGCTTAGGGTGGTCTAGCGGGCCGGTCCTGTACTTC.

About this clonotype itself: The germline gene is not matched at one end of the junction; a read error may be the cause. This chain connects TRBV7-2 to TRBJ2-1; 7 nucleotides align to TRBD2. CDR1 and CDR2 (germline): SGHTA, FQGNSA. The CDR3 has 15 amino acids. As DNA, the CDR3 is TGTGCCGGCAGCAAATCCGGGACTAAATACAATGAGCAGTTCTTC. It is translated as CAGSKSGTKYNEQFF. Looking up the rest from reference TRBV7-2 and TRBJ2-1 gives the full variable domain: GAGVSQSPSNKVTEKGKDVELRCDPISGHTALYWYRQSLGQGLEFLIYFQGNSAPDKSGLPSDRFSAERTGGSVSTLTIQRTQQEDSAVYLCAGSKSGTKYNEQFFGPGTRLTVL.